Listed below are T cell receptor beta chains from one sample, sequenced in a study of blood T cell repertoires in COVID-19. Profiled with immunoSEQ multiplex PCR; TCRdb holds only in-frame clones, not every one. The sample gives 200,000 to 250,000 clones, 82% of which show up once; around 3.3% is in the top ten. Sequencing was carried out using peripheral blood. Receptor source: a woman of 80 years or more with acute or convalescent COVID-19. Both conserved end residues are part of each CDR3. The order of the fields is V gene, J gene, CDR3 length, clone size, D gene, CDR3 protein, CDR3 DNA. A D gene is named only where the DNA matches it firmly. Only part of the rows carry a size: once, few, many, or a class if the clone is expanded.

v_gene: TRBV30
j_gene: TRBJ1-4
len: 13
abundance: -
d_gene: TRBD1
CDR3aa: CAWRGAGGEKLFF
CDR3nt: TGTGCCTGGAGAGGGGCAGGGGGTGAAAAACTGTTTTTT

v_gene: TRBV27
j_gene: TRBJ2-1
len: 16
abundance: -
d_gene: TRBD2
CDR3aa: CATRLAGDSSYNEQFF
CDR3nt: TGTGCCACCAGGCTGGCGGGGGACTCCTCCTACAATGAGCAGTTCTTC

v_gene: TRBV6-5
j_gene: TRBJ1-4
len: 14
abundance: -
d_gene: TRBD1
CDR3aa: CASRLDRAREKLFF
CDR3nt: TGTGCCAGCAGACTTGACAGGGCTCGTGAAAAACTGTTTTTT

v_gene: TRBV3-1/TRBV3-2
j_gene: TRBJ2-1
len: 19
abundance: -
d_gene: TRBD2
CDR3aa: CASSPARGGGAVVGNEQFF
CDR3nt: TGTGCCAGCAGCCCCGCTCGGGGCGGGGGGGCCGTGGTGGGGAATGAGCAGTTCTTC

v_gene: TRBV7-9
j_gene: TRBJ1-6
len: 16
abundance: few
d_gene: TRBD1
CDR3aa: CASSSGQGEQYSPLHF
CDR3nt: TGTGCCAGCAGCTCCGGACAGGGCGAACAGTATTCACCCCTCCACTTT

v_gene: TRBV5-1
j_gene: TRBJ1-1
len: 16
abundance: -
d_gene: -
CDR3aa: CASSLDPENLNTEAFF
CDR3nt: TGCGCCAGCAGCTTGGACCCTGAGAATCTAAACACTGAAGCTTTCTTT

v_gene: TRBV6-5
j_gene: TRBJ2-7
len: 15
abundance: -
d_gene: TRBD1
CDR3aa: CASSYLPTGGTEQYF
CDR3nt: TGTGCCAGCAGTTACCTACCGACAGGGGGCACCGAGCAGTACTTC

v_gene: TRBV12-3/TRBV12-4
j_gene: TRBJ2-5
len: 13
abundance: -
d_gene: -
CDR3aa: CASSLNRGETQYF
CDR3nt: TGTGCCAGCAGTTTAAACAGAGGGGAGACCCAGTACTTC

v_gene: TRBV28
j_gene: TRBJ2-7
len: 15
abundance: few
d_gene: -
CDR3aa: CASSLLTWAAYEQYF
CDR3nt: TGTGCCAGCAGTTTATTGACGTGGGCAGCCTACGAGCAGTACTTC

v_gene: TRBV5-6
j_gene: TRBJ2-2
len: 17
abundance: -
d_gene: TRBD2
CDR3aa: CASSPMGEGLRAGELFF
CDR3nt: TGTGCCAGCAGCCCCATGGGGGAGGGATTGCGGGCCGGGGAGCTGTTTTTT

v_gene: TRBV28
j_gene: TRBJ1-4
len: 15
abundance: -
d_gene: -
CDR3aa: CASSPTGGLNEKLFF
CDR3nt: TGTGCCAGCAGTCCGACGGGGGGGTTAAATGAAAAACTGTTTTTT

v_gene: TRBV7-3
j_gene: TRBJ1-1
len: 13
abundance: -
d_gene: -
CDR3aa: CASSLEGNTEAFF
CDR3nt: TGTGCCAGCAGCCTAGAGGGGAACACTGAAGCTTTCTTT

v_gene: TRBV27
j_gene: TRBJ1-6
len: 19
abundance: -
d_gene: -
CDR3aa: CASSLMVGTGSSYNSPLHF
CDR3nt: TGTGCCAGCAGTTTAATGGTAGGGACCGGGAGCTCCTATAATTCACCCCTCCACTTT

v_gene: TRBV29-1
j_gene: TRBJ1-1
len: 11
abundance: -
d_gene: -
CDR3aa: CSVAGLLEAFF
CDR3nt: TGCAGCGTTGCGGGACTTCTGGAAGCTTTCTTT

v_gene: TRBV2
j_gene: TRBJ1-3
len: 17
abundance: few
d_gene: TRBD1
CDR3aa: CASTGTGGVLSGNTIYF
CDR3nt: TGTGCCAGCACCGGGACAGGGGGTGTTCTCTCTGGAAACACCATATATTTT

v_gene: TRBV7-2
j_gene: TRBJ2-7
len: 15
abundance: -
d_gene: -
CDR3aa: CASSNPGTSPYEQYF
CDR3nt: TGTGCCAGCAGCAACCCCGGGACATCTCCCTACGAGCAGTACTTC

v_gene: TRBV9
j_gene: TRBJ1-2
len: 12
abundance: -
d_gene: -
CDR3aa: CASSSGVYGYTF
CDR3nt: TGTGCCAGCAGCTCGGGGGTCTATGGCTACACCTTC

v_gene: TRBV16
j_gene: TRBJ2-3
len: 15
abundance: -
d_gene: TRBD2
CDR3aa: CASSQLAGGPDTQYF
CDR3nt: TGTGCCAGCAGCCAATTAGCGGGGGGGCCAGATACGCAGTATTTT

v_gene: TRBV27
j_gene: TRBJ2-1
len: 16
abundance: -
d_gene: TRBD2
CDR3aa: CASSISSGGAYNEQFF
CDR3nt: TGTGCCAGCAGTATCTCTAGCGGGGGGGCCTACAATGAGCAGTTCTTC

v_gene: TRBV2
j_gene: TRBJ1-2
len: 16
abundance: few
d_gene: -
CDR3aa: CASSSRSGGRSHGYTF
CDR3nt: TGTGCCAGCAGTTCCCGCTCAGGAGGGAGAAGCCATGGCTACACCTTC

v_gene: TRBV19
j_gene: TRBJ1-5
len: 15
abundance: -
d_gene: -
CDR3aa: CASNAGTTFNQPQHF
CDR3nt: TGTGCCAGTAATGCCGGGACAACATTCAATCAGCCCCAGCATTTT

v_gene: TRBV19
j_gene: TRBJ2-5
len: 17
abundance: once
d_gene: -
CDR3aa: CASSATPTVGRRETQYF
CDR3nt: TGTGCCAGTAGTGCGACCCCGACGGTAGGGAGACGAGAGACCCAGTACTTC

v_gene: TRBV13
j_gene: TRBJ1-1
len: 17
abundance: -
d_gene: -
CDR3aa: CASSAEGGASPNTEAFF
CDR3nt: TGTGCCAGCAGCGCGGAGGGGGGGGCAAGTCCGAACACTGAAGCTTTCTTT

v_gene: TRBV3-1/TRBV3-2
j_gene: TRBJ2-7
len: 15
abundance: -
d_gene: TRBD1
CDR3aa: CASSQLTGGISEQYF
CDR3nt: TGTGCCAGCAGTCAGCTCACAGGGGGGATCTCCGAGCAGTACTTC

v_gene: TRBV5-1
j_gene: TRBJ2-5
len: 15
abundance: -
d_gene: -
CDR3aa: CASSLAGQSQETQYF
CDR3nt: TGCGCCAGCAGCTTGGCAGGGCAGTCACAAGAGACCCAGTACTTC

v_gene: TRBV9
j_gene: TRBJ1-1
len: 15
abundance: -
d_gene: TRBD1
CDR3aa: CASSALTGVGTEAFF
CDR3nt: TGTGCCAGCAGCGCCCTGACAGGGGTGGGCACTGAAGCTTTCTTT

v_gene: TRBV24-1
j_gene: TRBJ2-1
len: 17
abundance: -
d_gene: TRBD1
CDR3aa: CATSEPPGTGSSYEQFF
CDR3nt: TGTGCCACCAGTGAGCCCCCCGGGACAGGGTCATCATATGAGCAGTTCTTC

v_gene: TRBV3-1/TRBV3-2
j_gene: TRBJ1-2
len: 16
abundance: -
d_gene: -
CDR3aa: CASSLKSSRAIYGYTF
CDR3nt: TGTGCCAGCAGCCTAAAGAGTTCCAGGGCTATCTATGGCTACACCTTC

v_gene: TRBV3-1/TRBV3-2
j_gene: TRBJ1-1
len: 11
abundance: -
d_gene: -
CDR3aa: CASRANTEAFF
CDR3nt: TGTGCCAGCAGGGCGAACACTGAAGCTTTCTTT

v_gene: TRBV4-1
j_gene: TRBJ2-7
len: 14
abundance: -
d_gene: TRBD1
CDR3aa: CASRPDRGPYEQYF
CDR3nt: TGCGCCAGCAGACCCGACAGGGGGCCCTACGAGCAGTACTTC

v_gene: TRBV11-3
j_gene: TRBJ2-7
len: 14
abundance: -
d_gene: -
CDR3aa: CASSLEADSYEQYF
CDR3nt: TGTGCCAGCAGCTTAGAGGCAGACTCCTACGAGCAGTACTTC

v_gene: TRBV3-1/TRBV3-2
j_gene: TRBJ2-5
len: 14
abundance: -
d_gene: -
CDR3aa: CASSQAPGLGTQYF
CDR3nt: TGTGCCAGCAGCCAAGCCCCAGGGCTAGGGACCCAGTACTTC

v_gene: TRBV7-3
j_gene: TRBJ2-1
len: 14
abundance: -
d_gene: TRBD2
CDR3aa: CASSLLAGGTEQFF
CDR3nt: TGTGCCAGCAGCTTGCTAGCGGGGGGGACGGAGCAGTTCTTC

v_gene: TRBV28
j_gene: TRBJ2-6
len: 18
abundance: -
d_gene: -
CDR3aa: CASSPLQGLSFGANVLTF
CDR3nt: TGTGCCAGCAGTCCGCTACAGGGATTAAGCTTTGGGGCCAACGTCCTGACTTTC

v_gene: TRBV5-1
j_gene: TRBJ2-5
len: 16
abundance: -
d_gene: TRBD1
CDR3aa: CASSLDGQGLQETQYF
CDR3nt: TGCGCCAGCAGCTTGGATGGACAGGGCCTCCAAGAGACCCAGTACTTC

v_gene: TRBV19
j_gene: TRBJ1-1
len: 13
abundance: -
d_gene: -
CDR3aa: CASTLTQGVEAFF
CDR3nt: TGTGCCAGTACCCTTACACAGGGCGTTGAAGCTTTCTTT

v_gene: TRBV11-1
j_gene: TRBJ1-2
len: 13
abundance: -
d_gene: -
CDR3aa: CASSPQGDYGYTF
CDR3nt: TGTGCCAGCAGCCCTCAAGGGGACTATGGCTACACCTTC

v_gene: TRBV28
j_gene: TRBJ1-5
len: 15
abundance: -
d_gene: -
CDR3aa: CASSLGGAGNQPQHF
CDR3nt: TGTGCCAGCAGTTTAGGGGGGGCGGGCAATCAGCCCCAGCATTTT

v_gene: TRBV2
j_gene: TRBJ1-5
len: 12
abundance: -
d_gene: TRBD1
CDR3aa: CASSQGDQPQHF
CDR3nt: TGTGCCAGCAGTCAGGGGGATCAGCCCCAGCATTTT

v_gene: TRBV18
j_gene: TRBJ2-2
len: 16
abundance: few
d_gene: TRBD1
CDR3aa: CASSFPTGANTGELFF
CDR3nt: TGTGCCAGCTCATTCCCGACAGGGGCGAACACCGGGGAGCTGTTTTTT

v_gene: TRBV7-2
j_gene: TRBJ2-5
len: 13
abundance: -
d_gene: -
CDR3aa: CASVRGTQETQYF
CDR3nt: TGTGCCAGCGTCCGCGGAACCCAAGAGACCCAGTACTTC

v_gene: TRBV15
j_gene: TRBJ1-2
len: 18
abundance: -
d_gene: TRBD1
CDR3aa: CATSRALLRTGGSVGYTF
CDR3nt: TGTGCCACCAGCAGGGCCCTACTCCGGACAGGGGGCTCTGTTGGCTACACCTTC

v_gene: TRBV28
j_gene: TRBJ1-2
len: 14
abundance: -
d_gene: -
CDR3aa: CARCSPGAGGGYTF
CDR3nt: TGTGCCCGCTGTTCTCCGGGGGCGGGGGGGGGCTACACCTTC

v_gene: TRBV5-1
j_gene: TRBJ1-1
len: 15
abundance: -
d_gene: -
CDR3aa: CASSLESTGNTEAFF
CDR3nt: TGCGCCAGCAGCTTGGAGTCGACAGGAAACACTGAAGCTTTCTTT

v_gene: TRBV5-1
j_gene: TRBJ1-5
len: 14
abundance: -
d_gene: -
CDR3aa: CASSPGLLNQPQHF
CDR3nt: TGCGCCAGCAGCCCTGGACTCTTGAATCAGCCCCAGCATTTT

v_gene: TRBV7-7
j_gene: TRBJ2-1
len: 15
abundance: -
d_gene: TRBD2
CDR3aa: CASSLSPGGYNEQFF
CDR3nt: TGTGCTAGCAGCTTATCCCCGGGGGGCTACAATGAGCAGTTCTTC

v_gene: TRBV7-9
j_gene: TRBJ2-3
len: 15
abundance: -
d_gene: -
CDR3aa: CASNSQGPSTDTQYF
CDR3nt: TGTGCCAGCAACTCGCAGGGCCCTAGCACAGATACGCAGTATTTT

v_gene: TRBV18
j_gene: TRBJ2-1
len: 16
abundance: -
d_gene: -
CDR3aa: CASSLLASGNYNEQFF
CDR3nt: TGTGCCAGCTCCCTGCTAGCGAGCGGAAACTACAATGAGCAGTTCTTC

v_gene: TRBV3-1/TRBV3-2
j_gene: TRBJ1-2
len: 16
abundance: -
d_gene: TRBD1
CDR3aa: CASSQDLTGGVYGYTF
CDR3nt: TGTGCCAGCAGCCAAGATCTGACAGGGGGCGTCTATGGCTACACCTTC